This paragraph reports one T cell receptor beta chain. The table came from immunoSEQ multiplex PCR; TCRdb's copy has only in-frame clones and leaves some out. The table records some 200,000 clones, more than 85% of them present only once. The data were obtained in a study of blood T cell repertoires in COVID-19. The CDR3 length is 14 residues. Germline values: CDR1 MNHEY, CDR2 SVGAGI. The V gene end was trimmed by 4 bases and the J gene end by 7 bases; junction bases not matched to a gene: 7. Source material: peripheral blood. The TCR sequence derives from a woman aged 80 or older in a cohort sampled during active or convalescent COVID-19. The V gene is TRBV6-5, the J gene TRBJ2-3, with 8 bases that match TRBD1. The CDR3 sequence: CASSFGQGGYTQYF. CDR3 nucleotides: TGTGCCAGCAGTTTTGGACAGGGCGGATATACGCAGTATTTT.